Each of the 13 T cell receptor beta chains below was sequenced from the same sample in a study of regulatory T cells in long-lasting Graves disease. The time point was: persistent/refractory GD, antithyroid drugs over 5 years with positive TRAb. Preparation of the TCR library used RNA extracted from PBMCs. Building of the TCR beta libraries involved iRepertoire HTBI primers and Arm-PCR of CDR3 regions. TCRdb analysed the multiplex PCR reads with MiXCR anew, one entry per CDR3 protein. The data contain roughly 450,000 distinct CDR3 sequences, approximately 23% of them singletons. The source was peripheral blood mononuclear cells (PBMCs), collected when the disease was refractory, from a patient treated with antithyroid drugs. These TCRs come from a female donor with Graves disease.

The chain has TRBV20-1 and TRBJ2-3; D assignment may be TRBD1 or TRBD2 (5 bases each). CDR1 is DFQATT, CDR2 SNEGSKA, per germline (reference sequence). The CDR3 loop spans 14 amino acids. Between the trimmed V and J ends, which lost 2 bases and 0 bases, there was a span of 9 bases. CDR3 nucleotides: TGCAGTGCTAGAAGACGGGGCAGCACAGATACGCAGTATTTT. This sequence encodes CSARRRGSTDTQYF.

This clonotype was seen at least ten times. This chain connects TRBV6-5 to TRBJ1-2, with D unresolved. From germline, CDR1 is MNHEY and CDR2 SVGAGI. This CDR3 has 17 residues. V was clipped by 0 bases and J by 1 base, with 15 bases between them. The CDR3 DNA sequence: TGTGCCAGCAGTTACTCATTCCGGGCGAAGGATAACTATGGCTACACCTTC. It yields the protein CASSYSFRAKDNYGYTF.

As DNA, the CDR3 is TGTGCCACCAGCAGAGACAGGGAATACACTGAAGCTTTCTTT. Its translation is CATSRDREYTEAFF. The chain is built from TRBV15 and TRBJ1-1; tentatively, D is TRBD1 (5 bases). CDR1 is LNHNV and CDR2 is YYDKDF in the germline V gene (reference sequence). The CDR3 extends over 14 amino acids. V dropped 0 bases and J dropped 3 bases, with 8 bases sitting between them.

This clonotype was seen only a few times. V usage is TRBV13 and J usage is TRBJ2-1; 7 nucleotides agree with TRBD2. Germline CDR1 reads PRHDT; CDR2 reads FYEKMQ (reference sequence). The CDR3 is 15 amino acids. The junction had 7 bases not matched to a gene; V was cut back by 4 bases and J by 4 bases. In nucleotides, the CDR3 is TGTGCCAGCAGCTACCCGGGCGGGGGATACAATGAGCAGTTCTTC. As protein: CASSYPGGGYNEQFF.

This clonotype was found many times. The CDR3 loop reads CASSTRGQGGYTF. CDR3 bases: TGTGCCAGCAGCACCCGAGGACAGGGGGGCTACACCTTC. The chain links TRBV7-3 to TRBJ1-2; 9 bases are a match to TRBD1. This CDR3 has 13 amino acids. From germline, CDR1 is SGHTA and CDR2 FQGTGA. Trimming cost V 5 bases and J 8 bases; bases outside gene matches: 6.

The chain recombines TRBV13 with TRBJ1-2, with D perhaps matching TRBD1 (5 bases). The CDR3 length is 13 residues. Germline lookup yields CDR1 PRHDT and CDR2 FYEKMQ (reference sequence). The V end lost 3 bases, the J end lost 11 bases, and 16 bases lay between the germline ends. CDR3 in DNA: TGTGCCAGCAGCTTGGCAGGGACCCCTAATTACACCTTC. Translated, it gives CASSLAGTPNYTF.

In its sample, this clonotype was seen many times. This chain links TRBV29-1 with TRBJ1-2; 9 bases line up with TRBD1. The CDR3 covers 13 residues. With V trimmed by 6 bases and J by 5 bases, 7 bases remained unmatched. Germline-derived CDR1 and CDR2 are SQVTM and ANQGSEA. CDR3 coding DNA: TGCAGCGTGGCCGGGACAGGGCCATATGGCTACACCTTC. Protein: CSVAGTGPYGYTF.

This clonotype was seen at least ten times. The CDR3 reads CASTQDLGYTEAFF. Written as DNA, the CDR3 is TGTGCCAGTACCCAAGACCTGGGGTACACTGAAGCTTTCTTT. V is TRBV19 and J is TRBJ1-1; D not certain. The CDR3 sequence is 14 residues long. Germline-derived CDR1 and CDR2 are LNHDA and SQIVND (reference sequence). The ends were cut back, 7 bases at V and 3 bases at J, with 15 bases in the middle.

The CDR3 nucleotides are TGTGCCAGCAAACCTAGCGGGACGTACACCGGGGAGCTGTTTTTT. It is translated as CASKPSGTYTGELFF. This chain joins TRBV12-3 or TRBV12-4 and TRBJ2-2; TRBD2 aligns across 9 bases. The V gene end was trimmed by 7 bases and the J gene end by 3 bases; junction bases not matched to a gene: 6. This CDR3 spans 15 amino acids.

This clonotype occurred a few times. The CDR3 coding sequence is TGTGCCAGCAGAGCGGGATCACCTAGGGACACCGGGGAGCTGTTTTTT. Protein sequence: CASRAGSPRDTGELFF. The V call is TRBV6-2 or TRBV6-3, the J call TRBJ2-2; TRBD2 matches 7 bases. V shed 6 bases, J shed 3 bases, and the junction held 10 bases outside the gene matches. This CDR3 is built from 16 residues. Germline V gives CDR1 MNHEY, CDR2 SVGEGT.

This clonotype was detected ten times or more. The chain is built from TRBV28 and TRBJ2-5; D uncertain. The CDR3 spans 14 residues. Deletions cut 5 bases from V and 1 base from J, with 11 bases between. CDR1 MDHEN and CDR2 SYDVKM come from the germline V gene. The CDR3 coding sequence is TGTGCCAGCAGTACGGCCGGTTCCCAAGAGACCCAGTACTTC. It specifies CASSTAGSQETQYF.

The count of this clonotype is one. A much larger clone differs from this one at a single base, so this may be a read error. V usage is TRBV7-8 and J usage is TRBJ2-7; D remains unclear. CDR1 and CDR2 from the germline V gene are SGHVS and FQNEAQ. The V and J ends lost 7 bases and 2 bases respectively, with 15 bases between them. CDR3 length equals 14 residues. In DNA form, the CDR3 reads TGTGCCAGCACAAGCCGAGGAAAGGCCTACGAGCAGTACTTC. This sequence encodes CASTSRGKAYEQYF. Complete variable domain (other parts from reference TRBV7-8 and TRBJ2-7): GAGVSQSPRYKVAKRGQDVALRCDPISGHVSLFWYQQALGQGPEFLTYFQNEAQLDKSGLPSDRFFAERPEGSVSTLKIQRTQQEDSAVYLCASTSRGKAYEQYFGPGTRLTVT.

This clonotype was detected a few times. The chain joins TRBV7-2 to TRBJ1-1; D not resolved. The CDR3 extends over 12 amino acids. Germline V CDR1 and CDR2: SGHTA, FQGNSA. The V gene lost 5 bases and the J gene lost 8 bases, with 12 bases spanning the gap. The CDR3 sequence is CASSPGIEEAFF. The CDR3 DNA follows: TGTGCCAGCAGCCCGGGGATAGAGGAAGCTTTCTTT.